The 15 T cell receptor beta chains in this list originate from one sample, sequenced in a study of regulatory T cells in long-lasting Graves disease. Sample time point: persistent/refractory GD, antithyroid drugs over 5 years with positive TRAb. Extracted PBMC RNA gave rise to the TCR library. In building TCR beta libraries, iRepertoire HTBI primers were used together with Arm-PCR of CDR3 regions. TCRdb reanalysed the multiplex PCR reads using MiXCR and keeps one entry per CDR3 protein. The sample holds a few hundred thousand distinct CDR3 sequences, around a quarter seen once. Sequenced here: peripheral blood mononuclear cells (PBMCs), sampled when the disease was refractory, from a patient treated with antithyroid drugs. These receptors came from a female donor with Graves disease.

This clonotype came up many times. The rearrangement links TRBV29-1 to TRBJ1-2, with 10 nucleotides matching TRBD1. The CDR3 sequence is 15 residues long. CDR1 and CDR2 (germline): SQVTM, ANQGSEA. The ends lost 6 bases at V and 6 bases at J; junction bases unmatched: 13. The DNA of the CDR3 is TGCAGCGTCGTAATTCCACCGGGACAGGGGAATGGCTACACCTTC. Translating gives CSVVIPPGQGNGYTF.

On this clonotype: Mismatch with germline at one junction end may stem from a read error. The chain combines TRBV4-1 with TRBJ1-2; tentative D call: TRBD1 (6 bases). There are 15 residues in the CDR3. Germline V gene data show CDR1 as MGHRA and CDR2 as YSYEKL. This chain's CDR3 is CASSQEQGEAYGYTF. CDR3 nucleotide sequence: TGTGCCAGCAGCCAAGAACAGGGCGAAGCGTATGGCTACACCTTC.

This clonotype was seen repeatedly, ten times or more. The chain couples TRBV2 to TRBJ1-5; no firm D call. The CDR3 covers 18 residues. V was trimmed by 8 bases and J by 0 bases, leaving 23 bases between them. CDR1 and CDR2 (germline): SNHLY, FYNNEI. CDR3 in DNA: TGTGCCAGCCAGAAAAATATAAAACCGGACGGTAGCAATCAGCCCCAGCATTTT. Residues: CASQKNIKPDGSNQPQHF. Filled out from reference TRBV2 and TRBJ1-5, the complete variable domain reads EPEVTQTPSHQVTQMGQEVILRCVPISNHLYFYWYRQILGQKVEFLVSFYNNEISEKSEIFDDQFSVERPDGSNFTLKIRSTKLEDSAMYFCASQKNIKPDGSNQPQHFGDGTRLSIL.

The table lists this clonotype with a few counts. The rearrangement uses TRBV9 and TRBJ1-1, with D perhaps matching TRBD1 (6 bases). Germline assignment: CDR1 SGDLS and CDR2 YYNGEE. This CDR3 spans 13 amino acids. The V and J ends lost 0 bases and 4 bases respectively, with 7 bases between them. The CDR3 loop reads CASSVETGTEAFF. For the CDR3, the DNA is TGTGCCAGCAGCGTAGAGACAGGCACTGAAGCTTTCTTT. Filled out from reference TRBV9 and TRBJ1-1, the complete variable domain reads DSGVTQTPKHLITATGQRVTLRCSPRSGDLSVYWYQQSLDQGLQFLIQYYNGEERAKGNILERFSAQQFPDLHSELNLSSLELGDSALYFCASSVETGTEAFFGQGTRLTVV.

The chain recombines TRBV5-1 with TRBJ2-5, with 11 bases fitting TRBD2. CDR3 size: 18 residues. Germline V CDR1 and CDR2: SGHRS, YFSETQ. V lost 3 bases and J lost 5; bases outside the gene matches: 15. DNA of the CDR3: TGCGCCAGCAGCTCCGGGACTAGCGGACAACAAAGCCGGGAGACCCAGTACTTC. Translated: CASSSGTSGQQSRETQYF.

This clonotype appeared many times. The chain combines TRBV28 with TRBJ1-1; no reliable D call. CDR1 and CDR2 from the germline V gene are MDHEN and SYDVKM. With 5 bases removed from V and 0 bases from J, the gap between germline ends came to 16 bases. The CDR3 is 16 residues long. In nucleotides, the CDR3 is TGTGCCAGCAGTGCGCGAGGCCCAAGAATGAACACTGAAGCTTTCTTT. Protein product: CASSARGPRMNTEAFF. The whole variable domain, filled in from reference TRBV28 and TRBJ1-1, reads DVKVTQSSRYLVKRTGEKVFLECVQDMDHENMFWYRQDPGLGLRLIYFSYDVKMKEKGDIPEGYSVSREKKERFSLILESASTNQTSMYLCASSARGPRMNTEAFFGQGTRLTVV.

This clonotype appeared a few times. The CDR3 DNA sequence: TGCAGTGCTTTGGGACAGTCGAATGAAAAACTGTTTTTT. Its protein is CSALGQSNEKLFF. The V call is TRBV20-1, the J call TRBJ1-4, with TRBD1 identical over 7 bases. The junction had 5 bases not matched to a gene; V was cut back by 5 bases and J by 5 bases. Per germline, CDR1 DFQATT and CDR2 SNEGSKA (reference sequence). This CDR3 region has 13 residues.

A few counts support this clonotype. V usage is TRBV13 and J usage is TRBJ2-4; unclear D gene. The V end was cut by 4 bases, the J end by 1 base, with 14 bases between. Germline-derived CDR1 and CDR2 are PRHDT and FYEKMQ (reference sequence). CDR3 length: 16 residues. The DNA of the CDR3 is TGTGCCAGCAGCTCGAGGTGGGATTCGGCCAAAAACATTCAGTACTTC. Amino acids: CASSSRWDSAKNIQYF.

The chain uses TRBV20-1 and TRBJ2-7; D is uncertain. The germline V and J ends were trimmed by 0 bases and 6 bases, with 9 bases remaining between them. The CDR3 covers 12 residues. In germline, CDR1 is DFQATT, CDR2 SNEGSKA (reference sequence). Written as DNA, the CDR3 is TGCAGTGCTAGAGAAGGTACGGCCGAGCAGTACTTC. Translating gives CSAREGTAEQYF.

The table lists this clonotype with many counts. The CDR3: CASSPDRGTGELFF. The CDR3 DNA follows: TGTGCCAGCAGCCCAGATCGGGGAACCGGGGAGCTGTTTTTT. This chain joins TRBV2 and TRBJ2-2; D possibly corresponds to TRBD2 (5 bases). Trimming pared 6 bases from V and 5 bases from J, leaving 13 bases between. The CDR3 extends over 14 amino acids. Germline V gene data show CDR1 as SNHLY and CDR2 as FYNNEI.

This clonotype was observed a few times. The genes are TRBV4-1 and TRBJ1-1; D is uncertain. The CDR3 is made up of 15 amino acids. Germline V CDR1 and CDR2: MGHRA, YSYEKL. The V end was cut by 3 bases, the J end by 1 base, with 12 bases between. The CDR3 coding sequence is TGCGCCAGCAGCCACCATATGGTGGGGAACACTGAAGCTTTCTTT. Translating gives CASSHHMVGNTEAFF.

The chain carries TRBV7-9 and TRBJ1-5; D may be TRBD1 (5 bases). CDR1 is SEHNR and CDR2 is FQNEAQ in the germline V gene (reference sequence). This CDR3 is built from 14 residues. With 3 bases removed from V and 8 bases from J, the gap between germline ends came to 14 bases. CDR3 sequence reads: CASSFAGAMEPQHF. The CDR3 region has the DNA TGTGCCAGCAGCTTCGCCGGGGCCATGGAGCCCCAGCATTTT.

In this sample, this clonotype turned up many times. The CDR3 DNA reads TGTGCCAGCAGTTCCCCGCCAACTAGCGGAATACAAGAGACCCAGTACTTC. It codes for CASSSPPTSGIQETQYF. The gene calls are TRBV28 and TRBJ2-5, with TRBD2 identical over 8 bases. The trim removed 4 bases at V and 2 bases at J, leaving 12 bases unmatched. The CDR3 sequence is 17 residues long. CDR1 is MDHEN and CDR2 is SYDVKM in the germline V gene.

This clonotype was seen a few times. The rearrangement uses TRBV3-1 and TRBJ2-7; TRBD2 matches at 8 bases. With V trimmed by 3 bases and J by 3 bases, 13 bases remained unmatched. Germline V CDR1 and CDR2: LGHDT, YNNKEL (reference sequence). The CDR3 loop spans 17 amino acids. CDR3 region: CASSQYRDLAGSYEQYF. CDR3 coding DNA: TGTGCCAGCAGCCAGTATCGTGATCTAGCGGGCAGCTACGAGCAGTACTTC.

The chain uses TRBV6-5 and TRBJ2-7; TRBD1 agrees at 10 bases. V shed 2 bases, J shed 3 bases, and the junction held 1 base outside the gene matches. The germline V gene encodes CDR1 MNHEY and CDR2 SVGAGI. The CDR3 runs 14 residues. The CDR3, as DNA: TGTGCCAGCAGTTACAGGGACAGGGGCTACGAGCAGTACTTC. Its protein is CASSYRDRGYEQYF.